These 3 T cell receptor beta chains came from one sample sequenced in a study of beta chain features in type 1 diabetes. Study-wide findings and caveats: Across all four CD4+ subsets, people with type 1 diabetes showed modestly shorter TCRB CDR3s.

What was sequenced were expressed TCRB transcripts, since all of the isolated RNA had been reverse transcribed. Profiled with immunoSEQ multiplex PCR; TCRdb holds only in-frame clones, not every one. The sample contains more than 100,000 clones, about 26% of which appear only once. These TCRs are of unknown antigen specificity. Specimen: central memory CD4+ T cells from blood. These receptors were obtained from a woman aged 18 to 35 with type 1 diabetes.

This clone was seen only a few times. This chain links TRBV30 with TRBJ1-4; a weak D match, TRBD1 (6 bases). CDR1 and CDR2 (germline): GTSNPN, SVGIG (reference sequence). The CDR3 extends over 11 amino acids. The V end was cut by 1 base, the J end by 12 bases, with 9 bases between. The CDR3 here is CAWSGQVELFF. The DNA for the CDR3 is TGTGCCTGGAGTGGACAGGTGGAACTGTTTTTT.

J is TRBJ2-4 and V is TRBV5-1; 7 bases are shared with TRBD2. Germline V gives CDR1 SGHRS, CDR2 YFSETQ. This CDR3 comprises 17 residues. V lost 5 bases to trimming and J lost 1 base; unmatched junction nucleotides: 12. The CDR3 loop is CASRSAGAPGAKNIQYF. The CDR3 nucleotides are TGCGCCAGCAGGTCGGCGGGAGCGCCTGGGGCCAAAAACATTCAGTACTTC.

The chain couples TRBV19 to TRBJ1-1; 8 positions agree with TRBD1. CDR3 length: 17 amino acids. V gave up 0 bases and J gave up 7 bases; unmatched junction bases: 13. CDR1 LNHDA and CDR2 SQIVND come from the germline V gene (reference sequence). CDR3 in amino acids: CASSIDGPTSGQDEAFF. In DNA, the CDR3 is TGTGCCAGTAGTATAGACGGGCCCACCTCGGGACAGGATGAAGCTTTCTTT.